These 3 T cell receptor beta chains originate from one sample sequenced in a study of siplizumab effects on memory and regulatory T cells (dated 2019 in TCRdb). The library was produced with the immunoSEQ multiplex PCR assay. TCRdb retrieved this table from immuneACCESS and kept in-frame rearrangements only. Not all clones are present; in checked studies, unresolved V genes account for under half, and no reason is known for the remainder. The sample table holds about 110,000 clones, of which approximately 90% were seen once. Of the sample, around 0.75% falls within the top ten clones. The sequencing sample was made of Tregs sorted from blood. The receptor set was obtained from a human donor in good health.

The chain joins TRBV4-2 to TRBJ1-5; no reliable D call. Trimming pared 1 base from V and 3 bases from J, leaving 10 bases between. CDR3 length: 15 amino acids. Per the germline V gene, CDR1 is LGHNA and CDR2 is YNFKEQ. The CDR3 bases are TGTGCCAGCAGCCAAGGAGGGTGGAACAATCAGCCCCAGCATTTT. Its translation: CASSQGGWNNQPQHF.

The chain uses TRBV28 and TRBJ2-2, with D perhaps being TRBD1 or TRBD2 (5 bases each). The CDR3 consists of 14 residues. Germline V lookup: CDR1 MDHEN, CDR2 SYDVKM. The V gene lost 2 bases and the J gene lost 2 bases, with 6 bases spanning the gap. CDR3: CASSLGDNTGELFF. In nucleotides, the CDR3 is TGTGCCAGCAGTTTAGGGGACAACACCGGGGAGCTGTTTTTT.

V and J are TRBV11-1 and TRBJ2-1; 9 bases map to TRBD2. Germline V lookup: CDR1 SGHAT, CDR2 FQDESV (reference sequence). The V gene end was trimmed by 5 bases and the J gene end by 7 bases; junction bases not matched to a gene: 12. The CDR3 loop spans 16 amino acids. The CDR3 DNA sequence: TGTGCCAGCAGCCCCTGGGTGCGGGGGGGCGGAAATGAGCAGTTCTTC. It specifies CASSPWVRGGGNEQFF.